This T cell receptor beta chain was captured by sequencing in a study of T cell responses to AZD1222 COVID-19 vaccine. Whole-study results and caveats: Only six or seven AZD1222 recipients were seropositive at baseline. White British ancestry dominated among donors, who included more females, and clonal diversity was possibly underestimated. Every sample of the repertoires postdated the peak T cell response.

V lost 6 bases to trimming and J lost 3 bases; unmatched junction nucleotides: 6. This CDR3 is built from 17 residues. Germline CDR1 and CDR2: ENHRY and SYGVKD. Repertoires were generated with immunoSEQ multiplex PCR, while TCRdb's copy carries only in-frame clones and drops some. This table holds 13,000 to 15,000 clones, approximately 80% found once. About this clone itself: Its target is unknown.

Sequenced here: peripheral blood, sampled 28 days after the second AZD1222 dose. The clonotype was recovered from an adult who received the AZD1222 COVID-19 vaccine. The V and J genes are TRBV10-3 and TRBJ2-6, with TRBD1 identical over 12 bases. This CDR3 is CAIRPGQGADGANVLTF. The CDR3 DNA reads as TGTGCCATCAGACCGGGACAGGGGGCCGATGGGGCCAACGTCCTGACTTTC.